Described below is a single T cell receptor (beta chain) sequence and its context. Its target is unknown. Germline CDR1 is LNHDA and CDR2 is SQIVND (reference sequence). Between the trimmed V and J ends, which lost 6 bases and 13 bases, there was a span of 15 bases. This CDR3 region has 12 residues. The data are from a study of T cells in localized non-small cell lung cancer. Using immunoSEQ multiplex PCR, the repertoire was profiled, and TCRdb retains in-frame clones only, with some absent. Among about 28,000 clones listed, 90% were seen once. General study points: Patients showing higher blood T cell density tended to see longer overall survival. Exceeding tumor, uninvolved adjacent lung had the highest T cell clonality. Of the top 100 tumor clones, median around 62 were in adjacent lung, some 30 among its top 100.

The V call is TRBV19, the J call TRBJ1-4; D not resolved. The sample in question was peripheral blood, obtained before any cancer treatment. The sequence came from a woman aged 35 to 70 with stage I lung adenocarcinoma. CDR3 in amino acids: CASSRAMGRLFF. CDR3 DNA: TGTGCCAGTAGCCGCGCCATGGGGAGACTGTTTTTT.